The present entry profiles one TCR beta chain with its context. The CDR3 sequence is 14 residues long. The J segment lost 5 bases and the V segment lost 5 bases, leaving 2 bases of the junction unmatched. The germline V gene encodes CDR1 MGHDK and CDR2 SYGVNS. The data derive from a study of blood T cell repertoires in COVID-19. Study-wide context: The cDNA or gDNA used as material had been derived from T cells, B-cell-depleted T cells, or PBMCs.

Method: immunoSEQ multiplex PCR; TCRdb's copy keeps in-frame clones and lacks some. Seen here are tens of thousands of clones, approximately 74% observed once, and the top ten hold just over 2.5%. The TCR comes from a human donor with acute or convalescent COVID-19. The donor label of this sample is uncertain. V is TRBV25-1 and J is TRBJ1-4; 10 bases fit TRBD1. Input material: peripheral blood. The CDR3 sequence: CASSWTGGNEKLFF. The CDR3 DNA sequence: TGTGCCAGCAGTTGGACAGGGGGAAATGAAAAACTGTTTTTT.